This passage covers 9 T cell receptor beta chains from one sample sequenced in a study of human T cells and chemical hapten exposure. Using its own MiXCR run on the RACE reads, TCRdb lists one record per CDR3 protein. The sample lists around 130,000 distinct CDR3 sequences; about 9.4% were seen once. As for time point: healthy volunteer bleed at 2 weeks. The authors' total RNA extraction used unfractionated whole blood. The sample consisted of whole blood. These TCRs come from a male donor in good health. Some clones in this sample may be carry-over from other donors' samples.

DNA of the CDR3: TGTGCCAGCAGTTACTCGACGGGGAGCGGGACCTTCTACAATGAGCAGTTCTTC. Translation gives CASSYSTGSGTFYNEQFF. The rearrangement links TRBV6-2 or TRBV6-3 to TRBJ2-1; 7 positions agree with TRBD2. The CDR3 contains 18 residues. The trim removed 0 bases at V and 3 bases at J, leaving 11 bases unmatched. In germline, CDR1 is MNHEY, CDR2 SVGEGT.

DNA of the CDR3: TGTGCCAGCAGGGTAGGGGGCTTGAACACAGATACGCAGTATTTT. The encoded protein is CASRVGGLNTDTQYF. The chain links TRBV7-8 to TRBJ2-3; 7 bases fit TRBD1. V dropped 6 bases and J dropped 2; count of bases not matched to a gene: 8. This CDR3 region has 15 residues. The germline V gene encodes CDR1 SGHVS and CDR2 FQNEAQ. Filled out from reference TRBV7-8 and TRBJ2-3, the complete variable domain reads GAGVSQSPRYKVAKRGQDVALRCDPISGHVSLFWYQQALGQGPEFLTYFQNEAQLDKSGLPSDRFFAERPEGSVSTLKIQRTQQEDSAVYLCASRVGGLNTDTQYFGPGTRLTVL.

The V gene is TRBV7-9, the J gene TRBJ1-2; 8 bases map to TRBD1. CDR1 SEHNR and CDR2 FQNEAQ come from the germline V gene (reference sequence). V was clipped by 2 bases and J by 4 bases; unmatched bases: 12. This CDR3 has 17 residues. For the CDR3, the DNA is TGTGCCAGCAGCTTAACTGGACAGGGCTTTCTTCTCTATGGCTACACCTTC. Residues: CASSLTGQGFLLYGYTF.

Concerning this clonotype itself: A much larger clonotype is one base distant, so this may be a read error. V gene TRBV14 combines with J gene TRBJ2-3; 10 nucleotides line up with TRBD2. The CDR3 spans 18 residues. Germline assignment: CDR1 SGHDN and CDR2 FVKESK. The DNA of the CDR3 is TGTGCCAGCAGCCAAGATAGGCGGACTAGCGGTTCCACAGATACGAAGTATTTT. As protein: CASSQDRRTSGSTDTKYF.

The table lists this clonotype with a few counts. V gene TRBV12-3 or TRBV12-4 combines with J gene TRBJ1-5; D is undetermined. V dropped 3 bases and J dropped 0 bases, with 6 bases sitting between them. This CDR3 spans 14 amino acids. The CDR3 DNA is TGTGCCAGCAGTTTGAAGGTTAGCAATCAGCCCCAGCATTTT. This translates into CASSLKVSNQPQHF.

The chain joins TRBV5-1 to TRBJ2-1; 7 positions agree with TRBD1. Trimming at V came to 5 bases and at J to 4 bases, leaving 12 bases not matched to a gene. Per the germline V gene, CDR1 is SGHRS and CDR2 is YFSETQ. This CDR3 region has 16 residues. CDR3: CASRSTAGGVYNEQFF. The DNA of the CDR3 is TGCGCCAGCAGGTCCACCGCAGGGGGTGTTTACAATGAGCAGTTCTTC.

This clonotype was counted only a few times. The chain links TRBV29-1 to TRBJ2-5, with TRBD2 matching over 8 bases. In germline, CDR1 is SQVTM, CDR2 ANQGSEA. The CDR3 has 16 residues. The J segment lost 2 bases and the V segment lost 4 bases, leaving 12 bases of the junction unmatched. This CDR3 reads CSVALSGGGIQETQYF. DNA of the CDR3: TGCAGCGTTGCCCTGTCGGGGGGGGGCATTCAAGAGACCCAGTACTTC.

This clonotype was counted between two and nine times. The chain joins TRBV24-1 to TRBJ1-2; D is uncertain. V gave up 0 bases and J gave up 8 bases, with 3 bases separating them. This CDR3 comprises 11 residues. CDR1 and CDR2 from the germline V gene are KGHDR and SFDVKD. DNA for the CDR3: TGTGCCACCAGTGATTTGCACGGCTACACCTTC. It yields the protein CATSDLHGYTF.

The chain uses TRBV12-3 or TRBV12-4 and TRBJ1-1; TRBD1 is a possible D gene (5 bases). V dropped 5 bases and J dropped 4 bases, with 14 bases sitting between them. CDR3 length: 14 residues. CDR3 amino acids: CASSTDKGSTEAFF. DNA of the CDR3: TGTGCCAGCAGTACCGACAAGGGGAGCACTGAAGCTTTCTTT.